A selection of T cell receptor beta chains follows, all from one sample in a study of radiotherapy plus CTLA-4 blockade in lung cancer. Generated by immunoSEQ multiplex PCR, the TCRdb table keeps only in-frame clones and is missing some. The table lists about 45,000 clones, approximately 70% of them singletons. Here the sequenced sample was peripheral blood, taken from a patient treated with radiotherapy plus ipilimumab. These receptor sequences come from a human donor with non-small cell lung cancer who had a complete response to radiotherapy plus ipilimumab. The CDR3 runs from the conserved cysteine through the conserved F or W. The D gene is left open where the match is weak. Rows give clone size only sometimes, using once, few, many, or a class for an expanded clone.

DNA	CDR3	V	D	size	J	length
TGTGCCAGCAGCCTCGACGGGGGTCGGTACGAGCAGTACTTC	CASSLDGGRYEQYF	TRBV7-2	-	-	TRBJ2-7	14
TGTGCCAGCTCCCCTGACAGCCTCACTGAAGCTTTCTTT	CASSPDSLTEAFF	TRBV18	-	few	TRBJ1-1	13
TGCGCCAGCAGCTTCGGGGTGGCTTTGGCCAAAAACATTCAGTACTTC	CASSFGVALAKNIQYF	TRBV5-1	-	-	TRBJ2-4	16
TGTGCCAGCAGCTTCGGACAGCCTAATCAGCCCCAGCATTTT	CASSFGQPNQPQHF	TRBV5-5	-	-	TRBJ1-5	14
-	CASSFGPGYTEAFF	TRBV11-2	-	medium-sized	TRBJ1-1	14
TGTGCCAGCAGCTTAGCCGGGACTAATCGGGGGAGCGAGCAGTACTTC	CASSLAGTNRGSEQYF	TRBV11-2	TRBD2	few	TRBJ2-7	16
TGTGCCTGGAAGGGGCAGGGGGTTCGCAATCAGCCCCAGCATTTT	CAWKGQGVRNQPQHF	TRBV30	TRBD1	-	TRBJ1-5	15
TGTGCCAGCACCCTTAGCGGGAGCGTTGAGCAGTTCTTC	CASTLSGSVEQFF	TRBV28	TRBD2	-	TRBJ2-1	13
TGTGCCAGCAGTGAGATCAACAGGGGGCACGGCTACACCTTC	CASSEINRGHGYTF	TRBV6-1	TRBD1	-	TRBJ1-2	14
TGTGCCAGCTCACCACCTCTACGACAGGGGGCCTACGAGCAGTACTTC	CASSPPLRQGAYEQYF	TRBV18	TRBD1	-	TRBJ2-7	16
TGTGCCAGCAGTGCGTCTAGGGTAAGGACTACCTACGAGCAGTACTTC	CASSASRVRTTYEQYF	TRBV2	-	-	TRBJ2-7	16
TGCGCCAGCAGTCCAATCCCCCACCGGGGAATCTATCAGCCCCAGCATTTT	CASSPIPHRGIYQPQHF	TRBV23-1	-	-	TRBJ1-5	17
TGTGCCAGCAGTTCCCCAGCACAGGGGCGGGAATATGGCTACACCTTC	CASSSPAQGREYGYTF	TRBV28	TRBD1	-	TRBJ1-2	16
TGTGCCAGCACGATCAGGGGCCAAGGGGAGACCCAGTACTTC	CASTIRGQGETQYF	TRBV7-8	-	-	TRBJ2-5	14
TGTGCCAGCAGCGCTAACTTTCGATACGAGCAGTACTTC	CASSANFRYEQYF	TRBV7-2	-	-	TRBJ2-7	13
TGTGCCAGCAGCTTAACGGGCCTCAGGGGTAGAGATACGCAGTATTTT	CASSLTGLRGRDTQYF	TRBV7-3	-	-	TRBJ2-3	16
TGTGCAAGTCGCGGAGAGGTACGGGGTGTCTCCTACGAGCAGTACTTC	CASRGEVRGVSYEQYF	TRBV12-2	-	-	TRBJ2-7	16
TGCGCCGCGACTCCAGAGGCGTCGAGCACAGATACGCAGTATTTT	CAATPEASSTDTQYF	TRBV4-1	-	-	TRBJ2-3	15
TGCGCCAGCAGCTTGAATGGGGCAGGGGAGTCGGAGACCCAGTACTTC	CASSLNGAGESETQYF	TRBV5-1	-	few	TRBJ2-5	16
TGTGCCAGCAGTGATCGGCTAGGGCAGTTCTTC	CASSDRLGQFF	TRBV6-1	-	-	TRBJ2-1	11
TGTGCCAGTAGTAAGGCTAGCAATCGAGATACGCAGTATTTT	CASSKASNRDTQYF	TRBV19	-	-	TRBJ2-3	14
TGTGCCAGCAGTCAGGCCGGGACAGGGACCTACGAGCAGTACTTC	CASSQAGTGTYEQYF	TRBV6-1	TRBD1	-	TRBJ2-7	15
TGTGCCAGCAGTTTATGGGCAGGCCAATCTACTGAAGCTTTCTTT	CASSLWAGQSTEAFF	TRBV28	-	few	TRBJ1-1	15
TGCGCCAGCAGCTTAAAGGGAGACACAGATACGCAGTATTTT	CASSLKGDTDTQYF	TRBV5-1	-	-	TRBJ2-3	14
TGTGCCAGCAGCTTCCCAAAGAGCACAGGGGGCACTGAAGCTTTCTTT	CASSFPKSTGGTEAFF	TRBV5-4	TRBD1	-	TRBJ1-1	16
TGTGCCAGCAGGTCTACCAGGGGGAGATACACCGGGGAGCTGTTTTTT	CASRSTRGRYTGELFF	TRBV2	TRBD1	once	TRBJ2-2	16